Sequencing of this T cell receptor beta chain was carried out in a study of cytomegalovirus exposure and HLA in healthy donors. Data came from immunoSEQ multiplex PCR; TCRdb stores just in-frame clones and leaves some out. The sample contains some 220,000 clones, over 80% of which appear only once. Sequences were obtained from PBMCs. This clonotype originated in a woman in her late teens or twenties in good health and CMV-seronegative.

The CDR3, as DNA: TGTGCCTGGAGTGCAGCAGGAGGCTACACCTTC. Translating it yields CAWSAAGGYTF. The V gene is TRBV30, the J gene TRBJ1-2; no reliable D call. Germline V CDR1 and CDR2: GTSNPN, SVGIG (reference sequence). Trimming stripped 1 base from V and 8 bases from J, with 8 bases between. The CDR3 runs to 11 residues.